This T cell receptor beta chain was documented in a study of blood T cell repertoires in COVID-19. Study at large: Sources were T cells, B-cell-depleted T cells, or PBMCs; the material itself was cDNA or gDNA.

The assay was immunoSEQ multiplex PCR, and TCRdb's table has in-frame clones only and misses some. The top ten hold 10% of the sample, which has a few hundred thousand clones, approximately 81% seen once. The receptor's source is a woman at least 80 years old with acute or convalescent COVID-19. The specimen sequenced was peripheral blood.

The CDR3 nucleotides are TGCGCCAGCAGGAGTGGAGGGTGGACTAATGAAAAACTGTTTTTT. Protein product: CASRSGGWTNEKLFF. The J gene is TRBJ1-4, the V gene TRBV5-1; the D is unclear. CDR1 and CDR2 from the germline V gene are SGHRS and YFSETQ. The CDR3 runs 15 residues. The V and J ends lost 5 bases and 2 bases respectively, with 13 bases between them.